Presented here are 8 T cell receptor beta chains from one specimen sequenced in a study of T cells in Graves' hyperthyroidism and ophthalmopathy. RNA transcripts served as the template for amplifying TCR beta CDR3 regions. Carried out on the TCR CDR3, a first-round RT-PCR used the HTBI primer set. TCRdb redid the calling of the multiplex PCR reads with MiXCR, one entry per CDR3 protein. Among around 620,000 distinct CDR3 sequences listed, just over 45% were seen once. The sample was peripheral blood or thyroid tissue (not recorded which). The receptors here all came from an adult woman with Graves' disease, either hyperthyroidism or ophthalmopathy (not recorded which).

Ten or more counts support this clonotype. The J gene is TRBJ1-3, the V gene TRBV7-2, with D possibly matching TRBD1 (5 bases). V lost 5 bases and J 1 base, leaving 12 bases between the germline ends. CDR3 length: 15 residues. In germline, CDR1 is SGHTA, CDR2 FQGNSA. Here the CDR3 reads CASSPRRGSGNTIYF. DNA for the CDR3: TGTGCCAGCAGCCCACGCCGGGGGTCTGGAAACACCATATATTTT.

The V gene is TRBV12-3 or TRBV12-4, the J gene TRBJ2-6; D ambiguous. This CDR3 is 14 amino acids long. Between the trimmed V and J ends, which lost 8 bases and 4 bases, there was a span of 12 bases. The DNA of the CDR3 is TGTGCCAGCCGGAAGGTCAGCGGGGCCAACGTCCTGACTTTC. Translation: CASRKVSGANVLTF.

The rearrangement links TRBV9 to TRBJ2-5; no clear D gene. V shed 0 bases and J shed 2 bases, with 8 bases lying between them. The CDR3 contains 14 residues. Germline V gene lookup returns CDR1 SGDLS and CDR2 YYNGEE. The CDR3 is CASSVVPSQETQYF. In DNA form, the CDR3 reads TGTGCCAGCAGCGTAGTTCCATCACAAGAGACCCAGTACTTC.

The V gene is TRBV5-1, the J gene TRBJ1-4, with 11 bases lining up with TRBD1. This CDR3 has 15 residues. Per germline, CDR1 SGHRS and CDR2 YFSETQ. J gave up 7 bases and V 5 bases, and 7 bases lay outside the gene matches. CDR3 nucleotide sequence: TGCGCCAGCAGGAAGTCCGGGACAGGGGGTGAAAAACTGTTTTTT. Protein: CASRKSGTGGEKLFF. Full variable domain (missing parts from reference TRBV5-1 and TRBJ1-4): KAGVTQTPRYLIKTRGQQVTLSCSPISGHRSVSWYQQTPGQGLQFLFEYFSETQRNKGNFPGRFSGRQFSNSRSEMNVSTLELGDSALYLCASRKSGTGGEKLFFGSGTQLSVL.

The chain has TRBV9 and TRBJ1-1; possibly TRBD1 for D (5 bases). Trimming stripped 5 bases from V and 6 bases from J, with 14 bases between. This CDR3 is 13 amino acids long. Germline CDR1 is SGDLS and CDR2 is YYNGEE. As DNA, the CDR3 is TGTGCCAGCAGTCGGGACGCCGGCTCTGAAGCTTTCTTT. It codes for CASSRDAGSEAFF.

This clonotype was picked up a small number of times. The rearrangement uses TRBV3-1 and TRBJ1-3; no firm D call. V lost 1 base and J 0 bases, leaving 10 bases between the germline ends. This CDR3 contains 16 residues. Germline V gene lookup returns CDR1 LGHDT and CDR2 YNNKEL (reference sequence). The CDR3 DNA follows: TGTGCCAGCAGCCAAGCTCCGGTAGGCTCTGGAAACACCATATATTTT. Translation: CASSQAPVGSGNTIYF. The entire variable domain, with the rest obtained from reference TRBV3-1 and TRBJ1-3, is as follows: DTAVSQTPKYLVTQMGNDKSIKCEQNLGHDTMYWYKQDSKKFLKIMFSYNNKELIINETVPNRFSPKSPDKAHLNLHINSLELGDSAVYFCASSQAPVGSGNTIYFGEGSWLTVV.

The chain is built from TRBV10-3 and TRBJ2-7, with D perhaps TRBD1 (6 bases). V lost 6 bases and J lost 1, with 7 bases in between. The CDR3 is made up of 12 amino acids. Germline V CDR1 and CDR2: ENHRY, SYGVKD. The CDR3 protein is CAIRQGSYEQYF. The CDR3 nucleotides read TGTGCCATCAGGCAGGGGTCCTACGAGCAGTACTTC.

This chain joins TRBV12-3 or TRBV12-4 and TRBJ1-4; TRBD1 is a possible D gene (6 bases). V lost 3 bases and J 8 bases, leaving 10 bases between the germline ends. The CDR3 is 13 residues long. The CDR3 sequence is CASSFRGPEKLFF. Written as DNA, the CDR3 is TGTGCCAGCAGTTTCCGGGGGCCCGAAAAACTGTTTTTT.